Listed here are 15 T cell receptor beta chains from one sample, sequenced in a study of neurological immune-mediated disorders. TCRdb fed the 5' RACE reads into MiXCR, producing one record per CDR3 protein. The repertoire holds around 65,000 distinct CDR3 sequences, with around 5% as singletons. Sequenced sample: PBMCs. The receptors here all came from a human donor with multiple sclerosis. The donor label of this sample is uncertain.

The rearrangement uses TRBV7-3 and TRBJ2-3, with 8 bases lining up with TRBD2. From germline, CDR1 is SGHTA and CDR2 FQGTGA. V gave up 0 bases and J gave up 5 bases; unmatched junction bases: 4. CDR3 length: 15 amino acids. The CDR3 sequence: CASSLTSGGEDTQYF. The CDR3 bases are TGTGCCAGCAGCTTAACGTCCGGGGGGGAAGATACGCAGTATTTT. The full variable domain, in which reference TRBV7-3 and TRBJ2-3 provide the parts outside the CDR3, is GAGVSQTPSNKVTEKGKYVELRCDPISGHTALYWYRQSLGQGPEFLIYFQGTGAADDSGLPNDRFFAVRPEGSVSTLKIQRTERGDSAVYLCASSLTSGGEDTQYFGPGTRLTVL.

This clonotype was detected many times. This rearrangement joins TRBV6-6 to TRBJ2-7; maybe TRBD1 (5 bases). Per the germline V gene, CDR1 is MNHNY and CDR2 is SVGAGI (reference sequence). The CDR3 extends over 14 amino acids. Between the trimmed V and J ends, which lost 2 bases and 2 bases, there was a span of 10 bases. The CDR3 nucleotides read TGTGCCAGCAGTTACGGGGCAGGGACCTACGAGCAGTACTTC. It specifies CASSYGAGTYEQYF.

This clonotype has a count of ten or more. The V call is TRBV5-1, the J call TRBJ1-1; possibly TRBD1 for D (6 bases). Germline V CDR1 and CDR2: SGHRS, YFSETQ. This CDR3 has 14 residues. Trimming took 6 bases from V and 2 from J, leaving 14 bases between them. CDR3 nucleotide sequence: TGCGCCAGCACAACCCAGGGGCTTAACACTGAAGCTTTCTTT. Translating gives CASTTQGLNTEAFF.

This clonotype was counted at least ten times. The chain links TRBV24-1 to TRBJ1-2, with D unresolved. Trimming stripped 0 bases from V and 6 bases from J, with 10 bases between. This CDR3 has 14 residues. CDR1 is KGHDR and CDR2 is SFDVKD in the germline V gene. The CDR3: CATSDLTHANGYTF. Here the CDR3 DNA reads TGTGCCACCAGTGATTTGACGCACGCGAATGGCTACACCTTC.

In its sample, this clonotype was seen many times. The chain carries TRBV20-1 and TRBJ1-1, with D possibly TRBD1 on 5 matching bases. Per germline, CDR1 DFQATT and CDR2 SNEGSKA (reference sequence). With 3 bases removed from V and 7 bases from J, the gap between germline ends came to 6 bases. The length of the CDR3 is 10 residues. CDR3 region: CSASRGEAFF. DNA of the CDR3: TGCAGTGCTAGTAGGGGTGAAGCTTTCTTT.

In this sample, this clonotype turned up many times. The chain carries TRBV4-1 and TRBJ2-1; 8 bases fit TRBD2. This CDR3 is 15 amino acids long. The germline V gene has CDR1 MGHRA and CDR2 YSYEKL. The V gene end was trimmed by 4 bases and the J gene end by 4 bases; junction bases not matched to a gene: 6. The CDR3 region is CASSLSGGQYNEQFF. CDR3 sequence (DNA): TGCGCCAGCAGCCTGAGCGGGGGCCAGTACAATGAGCAGTTCTTC.

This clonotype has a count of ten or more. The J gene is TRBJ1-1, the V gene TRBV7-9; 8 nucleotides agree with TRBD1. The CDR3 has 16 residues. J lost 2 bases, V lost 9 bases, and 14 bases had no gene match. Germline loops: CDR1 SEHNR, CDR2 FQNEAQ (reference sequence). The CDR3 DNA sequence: TGTGCCAGTTCACCGGGACAGGTGACTCTTAACACTGAAGCTTTCTTT. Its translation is CASSPGQVTLNTEAFF.

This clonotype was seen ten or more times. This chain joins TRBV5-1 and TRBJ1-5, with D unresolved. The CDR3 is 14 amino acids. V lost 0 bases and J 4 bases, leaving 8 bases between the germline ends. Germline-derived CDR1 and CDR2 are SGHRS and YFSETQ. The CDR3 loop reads CASSLDPYNQPQHF. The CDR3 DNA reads TGCGCCAGCAGCTTGGATCCGTATAATCAGCCCCAGCATTTT.

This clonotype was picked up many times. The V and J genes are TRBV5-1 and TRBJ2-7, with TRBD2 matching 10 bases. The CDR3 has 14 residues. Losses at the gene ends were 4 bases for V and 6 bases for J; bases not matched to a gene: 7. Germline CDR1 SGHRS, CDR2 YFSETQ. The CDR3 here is CASSKPGLATEQYF. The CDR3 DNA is TGCGCCAGCAGCAAACCGGGACTAGCGACCGAGCAGTACTTC.

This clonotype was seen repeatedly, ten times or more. The CDR3 DNA is TGTGCTAGTGGTTTTGGAAGGCCGGGACTAGCGGGGATCAGCCTCTACAATGAGCAGTTCTTC. Its translation: CASGFGRPGLAGISLYNEQFF. The gene calls are TRBV12-5 and TRBJ2-1; TRBD2 matches 13 bases. Unmatched junction bases numbered 17, after V lost 3 bases and J lost 3 bases. CDR1 is LGHNT, CDR2 FRNRAP, per germline. The CDR3 has 21 amino acids.

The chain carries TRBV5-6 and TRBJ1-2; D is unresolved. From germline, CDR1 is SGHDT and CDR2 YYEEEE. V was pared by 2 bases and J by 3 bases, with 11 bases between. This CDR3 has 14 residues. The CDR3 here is CASSFQVVDYGYTF. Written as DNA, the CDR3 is TGTGCCAGCAGCTTCCAGGTGGTCGACTATGGCTACACCTTC. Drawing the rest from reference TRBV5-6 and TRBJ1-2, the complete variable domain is DAGVTQSPTHLIKTRGQQVTLRCSPKSGHDTVSWYQQALGQGPQFIFQYYEEEERQRGNFPDRFSGHQFPNYSSELNVNALLLGDSALYLCASSFQVVDYGYTFGSGTRLTVV.

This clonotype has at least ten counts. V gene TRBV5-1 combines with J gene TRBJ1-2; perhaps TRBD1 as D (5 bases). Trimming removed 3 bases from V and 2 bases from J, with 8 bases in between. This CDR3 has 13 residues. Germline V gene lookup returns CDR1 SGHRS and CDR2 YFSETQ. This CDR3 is CASSYRQNYGYTF. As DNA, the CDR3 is TGCGCCAGCAGCTACCGACAGAACTATGGCTACACCTTC. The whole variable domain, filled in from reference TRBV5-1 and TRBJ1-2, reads KAGVTQTPRYLIKTRGQQVTLSCSPISGHRSVSWYQQTPGQGLQFLFEYFSETQRNKGNFPGRFSGRQFSNSRSEMNVSTLELGDSALYLCASSYRQNYGYTFGSGTRLTVV.

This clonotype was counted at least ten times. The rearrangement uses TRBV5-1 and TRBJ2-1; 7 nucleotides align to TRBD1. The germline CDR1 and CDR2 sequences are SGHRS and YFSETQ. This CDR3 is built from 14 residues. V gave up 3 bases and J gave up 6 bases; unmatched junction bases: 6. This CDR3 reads CASSYRDSANEQFF. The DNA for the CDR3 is TGCGCCAGCAGCTACCGGGACAGCGCCAATGAGCAGTTCTTC.

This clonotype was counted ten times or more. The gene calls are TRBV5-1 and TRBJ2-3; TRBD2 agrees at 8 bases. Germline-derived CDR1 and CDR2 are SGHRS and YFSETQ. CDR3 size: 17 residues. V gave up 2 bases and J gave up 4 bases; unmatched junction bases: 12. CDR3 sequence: CASSFRPPGLGADTQYF. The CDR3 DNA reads TGCGCCAGCAGCTTTAGGCCTCCGGGACTAGGTGCAGATACGCAGTATTTT.

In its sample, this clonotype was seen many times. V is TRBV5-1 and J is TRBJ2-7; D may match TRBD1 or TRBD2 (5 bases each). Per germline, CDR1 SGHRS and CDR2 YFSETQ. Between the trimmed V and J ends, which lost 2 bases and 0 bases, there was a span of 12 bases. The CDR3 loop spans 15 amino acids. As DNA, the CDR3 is TGCGCCAGCAGCTTCTGGGACCCTATCTCCTACGAGCAGTACTTC. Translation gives CASSFWDPISYEQYF.